This TCR beta chain emerged from a study of siplizumab effects on memory and regulatory T cells (dated by TCRdb to between 2018 and 2021). In the study overall: The study examined how the anti-CD2 antibody siplizumab affects alloreactive T-cell subsets in allogeneic mixed lymphocyte reactions built from human PBMCs.

About this clone itself: Its antigen is currently not known. One base away there is no much larger clone; base qualities are not given.

V and J are truncated by 2 bases and 0 bases respectively, leaving an intervening sequence of 11 bases. Inclusive of the bounding cysteine and phenylalanine, the CDR3 is 16 residues long. Only the CDR3 DNA stays, 48 bases, in frame from base 1. The germline V gene (reference sequence) supplies CDR1 PRHDT and CDR2 FYEKMQ. Libraries were built with the immunoSEQ multiplex PCR assay. Around 92,000 TCR templates per sample were assayed by the deep sequencing platform. Genomic DNA extracted from sorted T cells was the material used for TCRbeta CDR3 sequencing. As for the authors' bioinformatics: The R programming language was used for clonal analysis of the TCRbeta CDR3 data. Comparing unstimulated samples against CFSE-low samples taken after the reaction was how alloreactive CD4+ and CD8+ clones were defined. Regulatory or non-regulatory origin of alloreactive CD4+ clones was assigned by matching sequences to the sorted unstimulated Treg and non-Treg repertoires. TCRdb's version of the immuneACCESS table is confined to in-frame rearrangements and falls short of the full clone set. An unresolved V gene accounts for under half of the shortfall where checked; the remainder is of unknown origin. For V, J and clone size, that table is used; D and trimming come from the DNA. Counted in this sample were 70,000 to 90,000 clones; 93% of them appeared once. The ten largest clones capture roughly 5% of the sample.

Sorted unstimulated T cells, along with proliferating T cells recovered from mixed lymphocyte reactions, underwent TCRbeta CDR3 sequencing. Fresh whole blood from roughly ten HLA-typed healthy donors served as the source for isolating PBMCs. Paper-wide results and their limitations: Because sequences below about 10^-5 frequency were poorly captured, only a minor fraction of alloreactive clones could be mapped to unstimulated subsets. The cumulative frequency of alloreactive sequences traceable to unstimulated CD4+ memory T cells was significantly reduced by siplizumab. Unstimulated naive T cells appeared more diverse than memory T cells, and naive cells seemed to contribute substantially to the alloresponse. Whether proliferating Tregs from siplizumab cultures actually had suppressive function was not functionally confirmed. Roughly 80-95% of proliferating CD4+ or CD8+ clones could not be assigned a naive or memory phenotype. Among mappable alloreactive CD4+ clones, an average Treg-derived fraction of roughly 71% was observed with siplizumab, compared with roughly 25% in control reactions.

Specimen: CD8+ T cells sorted from blood. The clonotype originates from a human donor in good health. This sequence uses TRBV13 and TRBJ2-4; the D region may be TRBD1 or TRBD2, each matching 5 bases equally. The DNA is TGTGCCAGCAGCTTACCCAGGGACGTAGCCAAAAACATTCAGTACTTC. Translated, this gives CASSLPRDVAKNIQYF. Reference TRBV13 and TRBJ2-4 genes cover what lies past the CDR3, so the full variable domain is AAGVIQSPRHLIKEKRETATLKCYPIPRHDTVYWYQQGPGQDPQFLISFYEKMQSDKGSIPDRFSAQQFSDYHSELNMSSLELGDSALYFCASSLPRDVAKNIQYFGAGTRLSVL.